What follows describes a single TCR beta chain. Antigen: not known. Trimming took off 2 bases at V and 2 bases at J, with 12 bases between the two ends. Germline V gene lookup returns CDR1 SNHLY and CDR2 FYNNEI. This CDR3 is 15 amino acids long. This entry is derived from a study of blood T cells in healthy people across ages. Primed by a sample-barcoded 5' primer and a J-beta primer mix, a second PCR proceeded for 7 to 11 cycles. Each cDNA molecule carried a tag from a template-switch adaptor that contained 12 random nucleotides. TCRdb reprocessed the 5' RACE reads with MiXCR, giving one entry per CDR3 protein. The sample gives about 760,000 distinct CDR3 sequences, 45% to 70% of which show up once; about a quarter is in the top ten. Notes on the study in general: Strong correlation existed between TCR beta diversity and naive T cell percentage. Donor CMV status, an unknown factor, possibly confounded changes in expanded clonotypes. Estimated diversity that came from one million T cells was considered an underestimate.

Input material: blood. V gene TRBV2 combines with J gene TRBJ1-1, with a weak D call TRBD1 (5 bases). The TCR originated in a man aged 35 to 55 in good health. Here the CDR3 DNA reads TGTGCCAGCAGTGAAAAAATTGACAGAAACACTGAAGCTTTCTTT. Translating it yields CASSEKIDRNTEAFF.